This T cell receptor (beta chain) is from a study of Graves' ophthalmopathy and Graves' hyperthyroidism. This clonotype was seen at least ten times. V was clipped by 6 bases and J by 2 bases; unmatched bases: 16. The CDR3 contains 17 residues. Researchers took RNA transcripts and amplified TCR beta CDR3 regions from them. HTBI-primed first-round RT-PCR preceded second-round multiplex PCR. A single record per CDR3 protein comes from TCRdb applying MiXCR to the multiplex PCR reads. The table lists about 390,000 distinct CDR3 sequences, 15% to 20% of them singletons. The TCR was taken from an adult woman with stable Graves' hyperthyroidism. Sequencing was performed on peripheral blood. The chain uses TRBV12-3 or TRBV12-4 and TRBJ2-7; 7 bases align to TRBD2. For the CDR3, the DNA is TGTGCCAGCAGCTCCCTCACAGCGGGATGGGGGACCTACGAGCAGTACTTC. Amino acids: CASSSLTAGWGTYEQYF.